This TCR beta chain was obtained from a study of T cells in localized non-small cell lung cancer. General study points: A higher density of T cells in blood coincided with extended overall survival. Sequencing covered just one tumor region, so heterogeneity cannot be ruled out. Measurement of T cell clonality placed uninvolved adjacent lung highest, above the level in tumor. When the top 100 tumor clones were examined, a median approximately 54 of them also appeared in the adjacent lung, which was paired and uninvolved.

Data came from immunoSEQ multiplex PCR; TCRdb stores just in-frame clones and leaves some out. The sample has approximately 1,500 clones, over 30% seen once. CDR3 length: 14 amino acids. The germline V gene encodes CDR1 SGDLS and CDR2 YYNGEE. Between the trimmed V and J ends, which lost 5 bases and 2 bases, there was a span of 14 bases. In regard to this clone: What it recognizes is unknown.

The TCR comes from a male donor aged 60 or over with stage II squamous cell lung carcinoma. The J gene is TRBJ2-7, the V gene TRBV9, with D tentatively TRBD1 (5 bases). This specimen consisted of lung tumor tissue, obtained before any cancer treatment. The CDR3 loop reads CASRDLTGTYEQYF. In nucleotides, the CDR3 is TGTGCCAGCAGAGATCTAACAGGAACCTACGAGCAGTACTTC.